This entry lists 7 T cell receptor beta chains sequenced from one sample in a study of cytomegalovirus exposure and HLA in healthy donors. Primers: 60 Vbeta forward and 13 Jbeta reverse. TCRdb's copy holds only in-frame clones and misses some; the assay was immunoSEQ multiplex PCR. This table has approximately 200,000 clones, 79% appearing once. The sequenced sample consisted of PBMCs. The source is a woman in her twenties or thirties in good health and CMV-seropositive.

The chain employs TRBV7-2 and TRBJ1-1; TRBD1 might be the D (6 bases). This CDR3 contains 14 residues. The V end lost 1 base, the J end lost 6 bases, and 12 bases lay between the germline ends. Germline V gives CDR1 SGHTA, CDR2 FQGNSA. CDR3 nucleotides: TGTGCCAGCAGCTTAGGAAGGGGGAGCGCTGAAGCTTTCTTT. Protein product: CASSLGRGSAEAFF. The whole variable domain, filled in from reference TRBV7-2 and TRBJ1-1, reads GAGVSQSPSNKVTEKGKDVELRCDPISGHTALYWYRQSLGQGLEFLIYFQGNSAPDKSGLPSDRFSAERTGGSVSTLTIQRTQQEDSAVYLCASSLGRGSAEAFFGQGTRLTVV.

The chain uses TRBV4-1 and TRBJ1-5, with D perhaps TRBD1 (5 bases). This CDR3 has 17 amino acids. V was cut by 3 bases and J by 0 bases, with 15 bases left in between. Germline V CDR1 and CDR2: MGHRA, YSYEKL. The CDR3 protein is CASSQGQEIVSNQPQHF. CDR3 nucleotide sequence: TGCGCCAGCAGCCAGGGGCAGGAGATAGTTAGCAATCAGCCCCAGCATTTT.

V gene TRBV7-9 combines with J gene TRBJ1-6; D is undetermined. This CDR3 has 15 amino acids. CDR1 and CDR2 (germline): SEHNR, FQNEAQ (reference sequence). The V end was cut by 0 bases, the J end by 1 base, with 4 bases between. The CDR3 nucleotides read TGTGCCAGCAGCTTAGCGACATCCTATAATTCACCCCTCCACTTT. This sequence encodes CASSLATSYNSPLHF.

The CDR3 sequence is CASSQGTHGYTF. CDR3 in DNA: TGCGCCAGCAGCCAGGGCACCCATGGCTACACCTTC. The chain combines TRBV4-1 with TRBJ1-2; D is unresolved. Germline values: CDR1 MGHRA, CDR2 YSYEKL. Trimming stripped 3 bases from V and 6 bases from J, with 8 bases between. The CDR3 spans 12 residues.

The gene calls are TRBV15 and TRBJ1-2, with D unclear. The CDR3 runs to 16 residues. Germline V gene sequence: CDR1 LNHNV, CDR2 YYDKDF (reference sequence). V was cut by 1 base and J by 4 bases, with 16 bases left in between. CDR3 DNA: TGTGCCACCAGCAGAGGCGGAGTGAATTGGTCCTATGGCTACACCTTC. The encoded protein is CATSRGGVNWSYGYTF.

The rearrangement uses TRBV5-1 and TRBJ2-2; 8 positions match TRBD1. The junction had 6 bases not matched to a gene; V was cut back by 3 bases and J by 5 bases. The CDR3 has 15 amino acids. Germline CDR1 and CDR2: SGHRS and YFSETQ. The CDR3 DNA is TGCGCCAGCAGCTCGTCGACAGGGGAGACCGGGGAGCTGTTTTTT. Translation gives CASSSSTGETGELFF.

The chain carries TRBV2 and TRBJ1-5; TRBD1 is a possible D gene (6 bases). V was cut by 1 base and J by 6 bases, with 13 bases left in between. Germline CDR1 is SNHLY and CDR2 is FYNNEI. The CDR3 is 15 amino acids. The CDR3 coding sequence is TGTGCCAGCAGTGAAGACGGGACATCCGGTCAGCCCCAGCATTTT. Protein: CASSEDGTSGQPQHF.